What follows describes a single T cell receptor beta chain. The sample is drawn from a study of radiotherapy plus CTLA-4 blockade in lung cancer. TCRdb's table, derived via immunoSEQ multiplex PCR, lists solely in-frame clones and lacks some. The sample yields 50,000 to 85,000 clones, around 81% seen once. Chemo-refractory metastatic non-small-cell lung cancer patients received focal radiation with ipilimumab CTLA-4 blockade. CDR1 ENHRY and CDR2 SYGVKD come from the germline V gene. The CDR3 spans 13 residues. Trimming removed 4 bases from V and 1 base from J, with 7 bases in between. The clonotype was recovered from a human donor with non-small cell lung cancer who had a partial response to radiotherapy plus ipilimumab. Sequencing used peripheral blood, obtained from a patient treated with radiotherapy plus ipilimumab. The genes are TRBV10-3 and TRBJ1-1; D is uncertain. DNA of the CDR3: TGTGCCATCAGTGCGAGCTGGAACACTGAAGCTTTCTTT. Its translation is CAISASWNTEAFF.